Below are 17 T cell receptor beta chains sequenced from a single sample in a study of CD8 T cells in Susac syndrome. The RNA input was roughly 0.45 to 1 ug, and it was reverse transcribed with random hexamers. TCRdb re-derived calls from the immunoSEQ multiplex PCR reads in MiXCR, one entry per CDR3 protein. The data contain approximately 70,000 distinct CDR3 sequences, 96% of them singletons. Sequences were obtained from CD4+ T cells from PBMCs. Source of these receptors: a human donor with multiple sclerosis.

This sequence joins TRBV10-2 and TRBJ2-7; D is unclear. This CDR3 contains 11 residues. CDR1 is WSHSY, CDR2 SAAADI, per germline. Trimming stripped 1 base from V and 3 bases from J, with 1 base between. In DNA form, the CDR3 reads TGCGCCAGCAGTGAGTTCTACGAGCAGTACTTC. Translated, it gives CASSEFYEQYF.

This chain uses TRBV29-1 with TRBJ2-7; D is perhaps TRBD2 (5 bases). Trimming cost V 4 bases and J 0 bases, with 13 bases left between them. Looked up from germline, CDR1 is SQVTM and CDR2 is ANQGSEA. The CDR3 is 14 residues long. CDR3 sequence reads: CSVVDGVNSYEQYF. CDR3 in DNA: TGCAGCGTTGTGGACGGGGTCAACTCCTACGAGCAGTACTTC.

This clonotype showed up just once. This chain joins TRBV7-2 and TRBJ1-2; D possibly corresponds to TRBD1 (5 bases). The CDR3 loop spans 16 amino acids. V lost 0 bases, J lost 4 bases, and 15 bases lay in between. Germline V gives CDR1 SGHTA, CDR2 FQGNSA. In DNA, the CDR3 is TGTGCCAGCAGCTTAGCGGCAGGGATTTGGGCCTATGGCTACACCTTC. This encodes CASSLAAGIWAYGYTF.

The rearrangement uses TRBV29-1 and TRBJ1-2; D is unclear. This CDR3 has 12 amino acids. The V gene lost 3 bases and the J gene lost 4 bases, with 9 bases spanning the gap. Germline V gene data show CDR1 as SQVTM and CDR2 as ANQGSEA. The CDR3 protein is CSVEVSIYGYTF. CDR3 DNA: TGCAGCGTTGAGGTATCGATCTATGGCTACACCTTC.

A single count supports this clonotype. V and J are TRBV11-3 and TRBJ2-1; D unresolved. V lost 4 bases and J lost 4, with 5 bases in between. CDR1 is SGHNT and CDR2 is YENEEA in the germline V gene. The CDR3 totals 12 residues. CDR3 sequence reads: CASSSLYNEQFF. In DNA form, the CDR3 reads TGTGCCAGCAGCTCACTTTACAATGAGCAGTTCTTC.

The chain employs TRBV29-1 and TRBJ2-3; a weak D match, TRBD1 (5 bases). The germline gives CDR1 SQVTM, CDR2 ANQGSEA. The V end lost 0 bases, the J end lost 5 bases, and 12 bases lay between the germline ends. This CDR3 spans 14 amino acids. This CDR3 is CSVEDGRVLDTQYF. For the CDR3, the DNA is TGCAGCGTTGAAGATGGCAGGGTGCTAGATACGCAGTATTTT.

V is TRBV10-3 and J is TRBJ2-7, with D perhaps given as TRBD1 or TRBD2 (5 bases each). The V end lost 7 bases, the J end lost 4 bases, and 14 bases lay between the germline ends. CDR1 ENHRY and CDR2 SYGVKD come from the germline V gene. The CDR3 extends over 13 amino acids. CDR3 sequence (DNA): TGTGCCATCAATGACATAGGGGAGTACGAGCAGTACTTC. Protein product: CAINDIGEYEQYF.

This sequence joins TRBV10-3 and TRBJ1-1; D perhaps matches TRBD1 (6 bases). The CDR3 loop spans 13 amino acids. The V and J ends lost 11 bases and 4 bases respectively, with 17 bases between them. Germline lookup yields CDR1 ENHRY and CDR2 SYGVKD. CDR3 DNA sequence: TGTGCCCACAGTGGGGGGCGAGGCACTGAAGCTTTCTTT. It translates to CAHSGGRGTEAFF.

The chain is built from TRBV5-4 and TRBJ2-7; a possible D gene is TRBD1 (5 bases). Germline CDR1 SGHNT, CDR2 YYREEE (reference sequence). The CDR3 extends over 14 amino acids. Trimming took off 3 bases at V and 6 bases at J, with 16 bases between the two ends. The CDR3 DNA is TGTGCCAGCAGCTGGGAACTCCAGGGTTCCGAGCAGTACTTC. This encodes CASSWELQGSEQYF.

The chain has TRBV7-8 and TRBJ1-1; D might be TRBD1 (6 bases). This CDR3 comprises 16 residues. V was shortened by 2 bases and J by 7 bases, with 20 bases between the two germline ends. Germline-derived CDR1 and CDR2 are SGHVS and FQNEAQ. CDR3 residues: CASSLPFAGTPVEAFF. The CDR3 DNA reads as TGTGCCAGCAGCTTACCGTTTGCCGGGACACCAGTTGAAGCTTTCTTT.

This chain uses TRBV29-1 with TRBJ1-2; unclear D gene. With 3 bases removed from V and 5 bases from J, the gap between germline ends came to 10 bases. The CDR3 runs to 12 residues. Germline lookup yields CDR1 SQVTM and CDR2 ANQGSEA. CDR3 DNA: TGCAGCGTTGATCAGTTATTTTATGGCTACACCTTC. Translated: CSVDQLFYGYTF. Filled out from reference TRBV29-1 and TRBJ1-2, the complete variable domain reads SAVISQKPSRDICQRGTSLTIQCQVDSQVTMMFWYRQQPGQSLTLIATANQGSEATYESGFVIDKFPISRPNLTFSTLTVSNMSPEDSSIYLCSVDQLFYGYTFGSGTRLTVV.

This chain links TRBV20-1 with TRBJ1-5; 7 bases are shared with TRBD1. The V gene end was trimmed by 6 bases and the J gene end by 7 bases; junction bases not matched to a gene: 9. This CDR3 contains 13 residues. The germline CDR1 and CDR2 sequences are DFQATT and SNEGSKA (reference sequence). Here the CDR3 reads CSAKGAGGQPQHF. Here the CDR3 DNA reads TGCAGTGCCAAGGGGGCGGGTGGCCAGCCCCAGCATTTT.

The chain employs TRBV28 and TRBJ2-3; unclear D gene. The V end was cut by 7 bases, the J end by 4 bases, with 12 bases between. This CDR3 has 13 amino acids. Germline CDR1 reads MDHEN; CDR2 reads SYDVKM. The CDR3 here is CASNTPSADTQYF. The DNA of the CDR3 is TGTGCCAGCAATACCCCCTCCGCAGATACGCAGTATTTT.

This clonotype appeared once. The chain joins TRBV10-3 to TRBJ2-7; TRBD2 might be the D (6 bases). Germline V gene sequence: CDR1 ENHRY, CDR2 SYGVKD. Trimming removed 8 bases at V and 7 bases at J, with 9 bases between. The CDR3 runs to 10 residues. The CDR3 here is CAIPGGEQYF. CDR3 DNA sequence: TGTGCCATCCCTGGGGGGGAGCAGTACTTC.

The chain links TRBV11-2 to TRBJ1-2; D is perhaps TRBD1 (5 bases). Between the trimmed V and J ends, which lost 5 bases and 4 bases, there was a span of 14 bases. The CDR3 is 14 amino acids. CDR1 and CDR2 (germline): SGHAT, FQNNGV. The CDR3 loop reads CASSPRDGPYGYTF. In DNA form, the CDR3 reads TGTGCCAGCAGCCCCAGGGACGGACCCTATGGCTACACCTTC.

The CDR3 loop reads CASSKRFSGGEETQYF. The CDR3 nucleotides are TGTGCCAGCAGCAAGAGGTTTAGCGGGGGCGAAGAGACCCAGTACTTC. The chain uses TRBV3-1 and TRBJ2-5, with 9 bases fitting TRBD2. With 5 bases clipped from V and 3 bases from J, the junction kept 10 bases outside the gene matches. Germline CDR1 LGHDT, CDR2 YNNKEL (reference sequence). The CDR3 has 16 residues.

V usage is TRBV20-1 and J usage is TRBJ1-1; the D is unclear. V lost 0 bases and J 5 bases, leaving 10 bases between the germline ends. The germline V gene encodes CDR1 DFQATT and CDR2 SNEGSKA (reference sequence). There are 13 residues in the CDR3. The CDR3 DNA reads as TGCAGTGCTAGAGATATAAAGACAACTGAAGCTTTCTTT. It translates to CSARDIKTTEAFF.